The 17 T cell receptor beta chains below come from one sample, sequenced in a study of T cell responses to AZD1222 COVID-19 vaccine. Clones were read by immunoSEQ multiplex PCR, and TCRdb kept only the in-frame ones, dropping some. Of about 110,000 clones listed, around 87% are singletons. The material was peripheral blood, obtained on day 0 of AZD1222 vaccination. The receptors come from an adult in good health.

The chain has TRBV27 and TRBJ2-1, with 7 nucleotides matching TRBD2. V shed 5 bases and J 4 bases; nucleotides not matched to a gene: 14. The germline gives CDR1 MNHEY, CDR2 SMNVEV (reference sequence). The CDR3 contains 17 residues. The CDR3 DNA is TGTGCCAGCAGTAAAAGTGGGCGGGAGCGGGGTTACAATGAGCAGTTCTTC. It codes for CASSKSGRERGYNEQFF.

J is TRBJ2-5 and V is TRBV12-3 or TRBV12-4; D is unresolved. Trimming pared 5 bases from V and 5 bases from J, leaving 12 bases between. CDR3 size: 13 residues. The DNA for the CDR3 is TGTGCCAGCAGTCTGGGCGATGGCGAGACCCAGTACTTC. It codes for CASSLGDGETQYF.

CDR3 sequence reads: CASSTKAPRASLTGELFF. The CDR3 DNA reads as TGTGCCAGCAGCACAAAGGCGCCGAGAGCCTCCCTCACCGGGGAGCTGTTTTTT. The chain is built from TRBV7-6 and TRBJ2-2; D ambiguous. V was pared by 5 bases and J by 4 bases, with 23 bases between. Germline V CDR1 and CDR2: SGHVS, FNYEAQ. The CDR3 contains 18 residues.

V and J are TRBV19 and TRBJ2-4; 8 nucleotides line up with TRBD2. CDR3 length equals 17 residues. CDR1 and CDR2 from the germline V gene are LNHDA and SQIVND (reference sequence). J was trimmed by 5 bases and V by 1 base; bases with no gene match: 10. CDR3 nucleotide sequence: TGTGCCAGTAGTATAGCCTTTTCCCTGGGACTAGAAAACATTCAGTACTTC. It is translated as CASSIAFSLGLENIQYF.

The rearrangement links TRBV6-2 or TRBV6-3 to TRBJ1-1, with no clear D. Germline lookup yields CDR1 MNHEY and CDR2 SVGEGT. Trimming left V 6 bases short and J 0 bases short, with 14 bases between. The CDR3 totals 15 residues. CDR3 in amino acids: CASSPRRSLNTEAFF. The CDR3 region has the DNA TGTGCCAGCAGCCCCCGGCGGTCCTTGAACACTGAAGCTTTCTTT.

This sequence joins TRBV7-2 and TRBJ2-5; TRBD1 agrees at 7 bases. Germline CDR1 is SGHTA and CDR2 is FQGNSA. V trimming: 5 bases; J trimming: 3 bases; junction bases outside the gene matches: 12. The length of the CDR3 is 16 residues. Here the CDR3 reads CASSPGPGTAKETQYF. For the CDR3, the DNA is TGTGCCAGCAGCCCCGGCCCCGGGACAGCAAAAGAGACCCAGTACTTC.

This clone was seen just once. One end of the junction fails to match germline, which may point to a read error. CDR3 coding DNA: TGTGCCAGCAATCCCCGCCCCGGGGGTGGGAACGCTGAAGCTTTCTTT. Translating gives CASNPRPGGGNAEAFF. This chain connects TRBV6-6 to TRBJ1-1, with D perhaps matching TRBD1 (5 bases). Germline assignment: CDR1 MNHNY and CDR2 SVGAGI (reference sequence). CDR3 length: 16 residues.

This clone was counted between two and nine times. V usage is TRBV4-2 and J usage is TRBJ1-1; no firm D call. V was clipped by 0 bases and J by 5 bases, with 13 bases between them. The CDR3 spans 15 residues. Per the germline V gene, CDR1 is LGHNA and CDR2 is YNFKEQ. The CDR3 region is CASSQDPDGRTEAFF. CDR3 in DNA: TGTGCCAGCAGCCAAGATCCCGACGGTCGGACTGAAGCTTTCTTT.

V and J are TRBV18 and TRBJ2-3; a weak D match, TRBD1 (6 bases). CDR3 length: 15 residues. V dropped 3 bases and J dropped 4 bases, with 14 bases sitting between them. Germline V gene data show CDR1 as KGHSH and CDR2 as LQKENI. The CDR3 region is CASSPQGMGADTQYF. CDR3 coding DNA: TGTGCCAGCTCACCGCAGGGGATGGGCGCAGATACGCAGTATTTT. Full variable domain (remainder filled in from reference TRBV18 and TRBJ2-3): NAGVMQNPRHLVRRRGQEARLRCSPMKGHSHVYWYRQLPEEGLKFMVYLQKENIIDESGMPKERFSAEFPKEGPSILRIQQVVRGDSAAYFCASSPQGMGADTQYFGPGTRLTVL.

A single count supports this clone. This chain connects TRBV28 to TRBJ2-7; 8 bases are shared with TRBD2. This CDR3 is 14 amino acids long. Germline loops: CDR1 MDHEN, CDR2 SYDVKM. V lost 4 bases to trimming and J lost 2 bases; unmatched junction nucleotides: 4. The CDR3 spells CASSSRLATYEQYF. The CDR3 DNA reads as TGTGCCAGCAGTTCACGACTAGCGACCTACGAGCAGTACTTC.

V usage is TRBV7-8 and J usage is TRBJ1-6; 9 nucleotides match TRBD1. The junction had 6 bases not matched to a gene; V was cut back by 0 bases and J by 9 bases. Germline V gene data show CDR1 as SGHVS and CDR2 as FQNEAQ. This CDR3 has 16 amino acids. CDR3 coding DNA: TGTGCCAGCAGCTTAGCTACCGGGACAGGGTTTTCACCCCTCCACTTT. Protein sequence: CASSLATGTGFSPLHF.

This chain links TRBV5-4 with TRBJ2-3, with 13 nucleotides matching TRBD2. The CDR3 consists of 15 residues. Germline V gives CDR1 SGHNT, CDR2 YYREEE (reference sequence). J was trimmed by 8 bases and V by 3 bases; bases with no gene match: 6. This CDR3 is CASSSRTSGGSTQYF. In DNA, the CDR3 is TGTGCCAGCAGCTCCCGGACTAGCGGGGGAAGTACGCAGTATTTT.

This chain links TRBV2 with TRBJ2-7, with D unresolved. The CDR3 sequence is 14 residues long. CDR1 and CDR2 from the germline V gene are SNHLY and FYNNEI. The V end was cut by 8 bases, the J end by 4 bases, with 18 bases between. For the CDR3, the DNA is TGTGCCAGCGAGGAGCAGTCGGCCACGTACGAGCAGTACTTC. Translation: CASEEQSATYEQYF.

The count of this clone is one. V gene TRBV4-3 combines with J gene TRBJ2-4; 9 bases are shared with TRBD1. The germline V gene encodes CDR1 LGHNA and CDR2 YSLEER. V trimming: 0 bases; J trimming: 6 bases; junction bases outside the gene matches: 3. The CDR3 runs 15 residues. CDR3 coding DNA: TGCGCCAGCAGCCAAGATACGGGACAGGGAAACATTCAGTACTTC. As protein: CASSQDTGQGNIQYF.

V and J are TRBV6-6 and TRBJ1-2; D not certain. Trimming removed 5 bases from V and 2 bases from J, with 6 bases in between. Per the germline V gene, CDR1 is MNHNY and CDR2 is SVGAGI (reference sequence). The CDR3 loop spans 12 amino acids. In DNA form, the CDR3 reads TGTGCCAGCAGTCGCGGGAACTATGGCTACACCTTC. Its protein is CASSRGNYGYTF.

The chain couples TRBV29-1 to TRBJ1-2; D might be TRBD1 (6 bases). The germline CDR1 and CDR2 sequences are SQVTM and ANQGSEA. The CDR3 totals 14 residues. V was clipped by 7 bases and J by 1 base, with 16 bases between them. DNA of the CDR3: TGCAGCGCTGCCGTGGGGGGGCTTAACTATGGCTACACCTTC. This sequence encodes CSAAVGGLNYGYTF.

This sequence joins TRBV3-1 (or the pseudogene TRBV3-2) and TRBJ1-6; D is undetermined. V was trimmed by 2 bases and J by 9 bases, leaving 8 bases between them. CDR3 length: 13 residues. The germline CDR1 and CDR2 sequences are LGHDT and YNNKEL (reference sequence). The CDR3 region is CASSQPGSSPLHF. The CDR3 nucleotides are TGTGCCAGCAGCCAACCGGGGAGTTCACCCCTCCACTTT.